Presented here are 25 T cell receptor beta chains from one specimen sequenced in a study of blood T cells in healthy people across ages. It was with a sample-barcoded 5' primer and a J-beta primer mix that a second PCR of about 7 to 12 cycles was run. TCRdb used MiXCR to reprocess the 5' RACE reads, holding one entry per CDR3 protein. The sample contains over a million distinct CDR3 sequences, about 45% of which appear only once. The sample consisted of blood. These receptors were taken from a woman younger than 35 in good health.

V usage is TRBV6-6 and J usage is TRBJ2-7, with D possibly being TRBD1 (6 bases). Trimming pared 6 bases from V and 5 bases from J, leaving 17 bases between. Looked up from germline, CDR1 is MNHNY and CDR2 is SVGAGI (reference sequence). The CDR3 has 14 amino acids. The CDR3 DNA sequence: TGTGCCAGCAGCAGTACAGGGAAGTCCCACGAGCAGTACTTC. Translation: CASSSTGKSHEQYF.

This clonotype showed up just once. The chain couples TRBV14 to TRBJ2-1; TRBD2 might be the D (6 bases). The CDR3 runs 15 residues. Trimming cost V 4 bases and J 4 bases, with 14 bases left between them. Germline loops: CDR1 SGHDN, CDR2 FVKESK. CDR3 residues: CASSRLASSYNEQFF. CDR3 DNA sequence: TGTGCCAGCAGCCGTCTAGCGTCAAGTTACAATGAGCAGTTCTTC.

DNA of the CDR3: TGTGCCAGCAGCAAGGGACAGGGTACTCTTGAGCAGTTCTTC. Its protein is CASSKGQGTLEQFF. The chain combines TRBV25-1 with TRBJ2-1; 9 nucleotides line up with TRBD1. This CDR3 is built from 14 residues. Germline values: CDR1 MGHDK, CDR2 SYGVNS. With V trimmed by 6 bases and J by 9 bases, 9 bases remained unmatched. Drawing the rest from reference TRBV25-1 and TRBJ2-1, the complete variable domain is EADIYQTPRYLVIGTGKKITLECSQTMGHDKMYWYQQDPGMELHLIHYSYGVNSTEKGDLSSESTVSRIRTEHFPLTLESARPSHTSQYLCASSKGQGTLEQFFGPGTRLTVL.

CDR3 amino acids: CSARYTGGAQNEQYF. The CDR3 DNA follows: TGCAGTGCTAGATACACAGGGGGCGCACAGAACGAGCAGTACTTC. The rearrangement joins TRBV20-1 to TRBJ2-4, with 9 positions matching TRBD1. The end of the DNA fits TRBJ2-7 better, so the J call may be wrong. Germline V lookup: CDR1 DFQATT, CDR2 SNEGSKA (reference sequence). The CDR3 contains 15 residues.

The rearrangement uses TRBV5-1 and TRBJ2-7, with D possibly being TRBD1 (5 bases). Germline CDR1 is SGHRS and CDR2 is YFSETQ. Trimming took off 4 bases at V and 7 bases at J, with 24 bases between the two ends. The length of the CDR3 is 16 residues. The CDR3 sequence: CASSPDSLGSYNEQYF. The CDR3 coding sequence is TGCGCCAGCAGCCCCGACAGTTTAGGTTCCTACAATGAGCAGTACTTC.

This clonotype was detected only a few times. The chain couples TRBV7-9 to TRBJ1-1, with D perhaps matching TRBD1 (5 bases). This CDR3 contains 14 residues. V lost 5 bases to trimming and J lost 4 bases, with 14 bases between them. CDR1 SEHNR and CDR2 FQNEAQ come from the germline V gene (reference sequence). The CDR3 protein is CASSPSGGGTEAFF. CDR3 nucleotides: TGTGCCAGCAGCCCATCGGGGGGTGGCACTGAAGCTTTCTTT.

This clonotype was counted a few times. This chain connects TRBV9 to TRBJ2-1; D unresolved. V lost 1 base to trimming and J lost 1 base, with 9 bases between them. Germline CDR1 SGDLS, CDR2 YYNGEE. This CDR3 comprises 15 residues. The CDR3 region is CASSVSGLSYNEQFF. The CDR3 DNA is TGTGCCAGCAGCGTATCTGGGTTGTCCTACAATGAGCAGTTCTTC.

This clonotype was seen a handful of times. V usage is TRBV15 and J usage is TRBJ2-3; 13 bases align to TRBD2. Germline CDR1 is LNHNV and CDR2 is YYDKDF (reference sequence). The CDR3 has 16 residues. The ends lost 4 bases at V and 3 bases at J; junction bases unmatched: 4. CDR3 coding DNA: TGTGCCACCAGCATGGGACTAGCGGGGAGGACAGATACGCAGTATTTT. Amino acids: CATSMGLAGRTDTQYF.

The rearrangement joins TRBV6-5 to TRBJ2-7; D is perhaps TRBD1 (6 bases). Trimming shortened V by 7 bases and J by 3 bases, and 16 bases separated the two germline ends. CDR1 MNHEY and CDR2 SVGAGI come from the germline V gene. The CDR3 consists of 14 residues. The CDR3 DNA follows: TGTGCCAGCACCAGGACAGCGGACAGCTACGAGCAGTACTTC. It is translated as CASTRTADSYEQYF.

This clonotype was observed a handful of times. The J gene is TRBJ2-2, the V gene TRBV12-3 or TRBV12-4, with TRBD1 matching over 7 bases. This CDR3 region has 14 residues. After removal of 6 bases from V and 2 bases from J, the junction contained 3 bases not matched to a gene. The CDR3: CASRRDRNTGELFF. CDR3 nucleotides: TGTGCCAGCAGGAGGGACAGAAACACCGGGGAGCTGTTTTTT.

V gene TRBV20-1 combines with J gene TRBJ2-1; D ambiguous. CDR1 and CDR2 from the germline V gene are DFQATT and SNEGSKA (reference sequence). V was cut by 2 bases and J by 6 bases, with 8 bases left in between. The CDR3 loop spans 12 amino acids. The CDR3 DNA is TGCAGTGCTAGAAAGGTCCTCAATGAGCAGTTCTTC. This codes for CSARKVLNEQFF.

The J gene is TRBJ1-1, the V gene TRBV29-1, with 7 bases aligning to TRBD1. From germline, CDR1 is SQVTM and CDR2 ANQGSEA. After removal of 5 bases from V and 6 bases from J, the junction contained 12 bases not matched to a gene. The CDR3 runs to 14 residues. Written as DNA, the CDR3 is TGCAGCGTTCAACGGACAGGACTCATATCTGAAGCTTTCTTT. This codes for CSVQRTGLISEAFF.

This clonotype was recorded a few times. The CDR3 DNA follows: TGCAGTGCCGAAGGACAGGGGGCCTCCTACGAGCAGTACTTC. It specifies CSAEGQGASYEQYF. The rearrangement links TRBV20-1 to TRBJ2-7, with 11 bases aligning to TRBD1. Unmatched junction bases numbered 4, after V lost 6 bases and J lost 0 bases. The CDR3 has 14 residues. The germline gives CDR1 DFQATT, CDR2 SNEGSKA (reference sequence).

The J gene is TRBJ1-2, the V gene TRBV6-5; D ambiguous. V was shortened by 0 bases and J by 4 bases, with 9 bases between the two germline ends. CDR1 and CDR2 from the germline V gene are MNHEY and SVGAGI. This CDR3 region has 14 residues. The CDR3 reads CASSYSGRSYGYTF. CDR3 bases: TGTGCCAGCAGTTACTCGGGAAGGAGCTATGGCTACACCTTC.

The chain combines TRBV29-1 with TRBJ1-2; D is perhaps TRBD1 (6 bases). V dropped 0 bases and J dropped 4 bases, with 15 bases sitting between them. The CDR3 spans 15 residues. CDR1 is SQVTM, CDR2 ANQGSEA, per germline. CDR3 sequence (DNA): TGCAGCGTTGAAGATCGGTCGGGACAAGCCTATGGCTACACCTTC. Its translation is CSVEDRSGQAYGYTF. Full variable domain (rest looked up from reference TRBV29-1 and TRBJ1-2): SAVISQKPSRDICQRGTSLTIQCQVDSQVTMMFWYRQQPGQSLTLIATANQGSEATYESGFVIDKFPISRPNLTFSTLTVSNMSPEDSSIYLCSVEDRSGQAYGYTFGSGTRLTVV.

The chain carries TRBV29-1 and TRBJ1-2, with D perhaps matching TRBD1 (5 bases). Germline CDR1 reads SQVTM; CDR2 reads ANQGSEA. The ends were cut back, 1 base at V and 4 bases at J, with 10 bases in the middle. The CDR3 has 13 residues. This CDR3 is CSVEGGLLYGYTF. The CDR3 region has the DNA TGCAGCGTTGAAGGGGGACTTCTCTATGGCTACACCTTC.

Only a few counts were recorded for this clonotype. V and J are TRBV5-6 and TRBJ2-5; D call uncertain. The CDR3 covers 15 residues. Germline values: CDR1 SGHDT, CDR2 YYEEEE. Trimming removed 7 bases at V and 1 base at J, with 17 bases between. This CDR3 is CASGLLSLLQETQYF. CDR3 nucleotides: TGTGCCAGCGGGTTGTTGTCCCTCCTCCAAGAGACCCAGTACTTC.

The chain carries TRBV20-1 and TRBJ2-7; no clear D. V lost 0 bases and J 6 bases, leaving 12 bases between the germline ends. Germline values: CDR1 DFQATT, CDR2 SNEGSKA (reference sequence). The CDR3 is 13 residues long. CDR3 sequence reads: CSARDVSPSEQYF. The CDR3 nucleotides are TGCAGTGCTAGAGATGTATCCCCCTCCGAGCAGTACTTC.

This CDR3 reads CSAREGGRGRGYTF. CDR3 coding DNA: TGCAGTGCTAGGGAAGGGGGGCGAGGGCGTGGCTACACCTTC. This chain uses TRBV20-1 with TRBJ1-2; perhaps TRBD1 as D (6 bases). V shed 3 bases and J shed 7 bases, with 18 bases lying between them. Per germline, CDR1 DFQATT and CDR2 SNEGSKA (reference sequence). CDR3 length equals 14 residues.

This clonotype was counted many times. The rearrangement links TRBV10-3 to TRBJ2-7, with 8 bases matching TRBD2. The CDR3 length is 16 residues. The germline V gene encodes CDR1 ENHRY and CDR2 SYGVKD. J lost 7 bases, V lost 1 base, and 12 bases had no gene match. The CDR3 loop is CAISEWVGGAHNEQYF. The DNA of the CDR3 is TGTGCCATCAGTGAGTGGGTCGGGGGGGCCCACAATGAGCAGTACTTC.

As regards this clonotype: The junction departs from the called germline gene at one end, perhaps through a read error. V usage is TRBV25-1 and J usage is TRBJ1-2; 7 bases are shared with TRBD1. The CDR3 totals 14 residues. Germline CDR1 is MGHDK and CDR2 is SYGVNS. CDR3 in amino acids: CACSTHRGGDGYTF. Written as DNA, the CDR3 is TGTGCCTGCAGTACCCACAGGGGAGGGGATGGCTACACCTTC.

The V call is TRBV7-9, the J call TRBJ1-2, with D hard to call. This CDR3 is 20 amino acids long. The germline V and J ends were trimmed by 4 bases and 0 bases, with 27 bases remaining between them. CDR1 and CDR2 from the germline V gene are SEHNR and FQNEAQ (reference sequence). The CDR3 DNA is TGTGCCAGCAGCTCATCCACACCTTTGGCAGTAAGGGAGACTAACTATGGCTACACCTTC. Translating gives CASSSSTPLAVRETNYGYTF.

The chain couples TRBV3-1 to TRBJ2-5; the match to TRBD2 covers 12 bases. The length of the CDR3 is 15 residues. The trim removed 6 bases at V and 4 bases at J, leaving 6 bases unmatched. In germline, CDR1 is LGHDT, CDR2 YNNKEL (reference sequence). The CDR3 here is CASSRTSGVGETQYF. CDR3 DNA: TGTGCCAGCAGTCGGACTAGCGGGGTCGGAGAGACCCAGTACTTC.

This clonotype was seen only a few times. This chain links TRBV28 with TRBJ2-7, with TRBD1 matching 7 bases. The CDR3 spans 14 residues. The junction had 6 bases not matched to a gene; V was cut back by 4 bases and J by 3 bases. Per the germline V gene, CDR1 is MDHEN and CDR2 is SYDVKM. The CDR3 reads CASSSTGTVYEQYF. The CDR3 DNA follows: TGTGCCAGCAGTTCCACCGGGACAGTCTACGAGCAGTACTTC.

The chain combines TRBV20-1 with TRBJ2-7; TRBD1 aligns across 12 bases. The CDR3 runs 13 residues. V gave up 6 bases and J gave up 10 bases; unmatched junction bases: 10. Germline assignment: CDR1 DFQATT and CDR2 SNEGSKA (reference sequence). In DNA, the CDR3 is TGCAGTGCCAGCGGGACAGGGGGCAAGAGCCAGTACTTC. Its protein is CSASGTGGKSQYF.